Following are 19 T cell receptor beta chains from one sample sequenced in a study of identical twins. Each CDR3 protein is one row after TCRdb ran MiXCR on the 5' RACE reads. This table has 450,000 or so distinct CDR3 sequences, approximately 15% appearing once. These data are also associated with another study on yellow fever vaccine responses in identical twins.

Sequencing was done on a sample of CD4+ T cells sorted from blood. The receptors were sampled from a young woman in good health.

V is TRBV2 and J is TRBJ2-6; 10 nucleotides match TRBD1. The CDR3 loop spans 16 amino acids. The junction had 6 bases not matched to a gene; V was cut back by 10 bases and J by 0 bases. CDR1 and CDR2 from the germline V gene are SNHLY and FYNNEI. The CDR3 sequence: CATGTGVLSGANVLTF. CDR3 sequence (DNA): TGTGCCACCGGGACAGGGGTCCTCTCTGGGGCCAACGTCCTGACTTTC.

This clonotype has at least ten counts. The chain combines TRBV29-1 with TRBJ1-1; D may be TRBD1 (6 bases). CDR1 is SQVTM, CDR2 ANQGSEA, per germline. Trimming cost V 4 bases and J 8 bases, with 11 bases left between them. There are 11 residues in the CDR3. The CDR3 bases are TGCAGCGTTGTTCTCGGACAGGAAGCTTTCTTT. This codes for CSVVLGQEAFF. The full variable domain, its missing parts supplied by reference TRBV29-1 and TRBJ1-1, is SAVISQKPSRDICQRGTSLTIQCQVDSQVTMMFWYRQQPGQSLTLIATANQGSEATYESGFVIDKFPISRPNLTFSTLTVSNMSPEDSSIYLCSVVLGQEAFFGQGTRLTVV.

This clonotype was observed a handful of times. This rearrangement joins TRBV4-3 to TRBJ2-7; D possibly uses TRBD1 or TRBD2 (5 bases each). V was cut by 4 bases and J by 6 bases, with 10 bases left in between. Per the germline V gene, CDR1 is LGHNA and CDR2 is YSLEER. This CDR3 region has 12 residues. As DNA, the CDR3 is TGCGCCAGCAGCCCGGGACGGGGCGAGCAGTACTTC. Translation: CASSPGRGEQYF.

This clonotype was found many times. The J gene is TRBJ2-5, the V gene TRBV5-1; D remains unclear. The CDR3 consists of 14 residues. V was trimmed by 4 bases and J by 1 base, leaving 11 bases between them. CDR1 and CDR2 (germline): SGHRS, YFSETQ. CDR3 in amino acids: CASSKGRIQETQYF. The CDR3 DNA reads as TGCGCCAGCAGCAAAGGACGGATCCAAGAGACCCAGTACTTC.

This clonotype appeared a few times. The chain combines TRBV18 with TRBJ2-1; D is uncertain. The CDR3 has 12 residues. CDR1 KGHSH and CDR2 LQKENI come from the germline V gene. Trimming cost V 2 bases and J 5 bases, with 4 bases left between them. The DNA for the CDR3 is TGTGCCAGCTCACCAGGGGACAATGAGCAGTTCTTC. Amino acids: CASSPGDNEQFF.

This clonotype was recorded a few times. The chain couples TRBV10-3 to TRBJ2-2, with D unclear. The V gene lost 6 bases and the J gene lost 2 bases, with 10 bases spanning the gap. The CDR3 totals 14 residues. Per the germline V gene, CDR1 is ENHRY and CDR2 is SYGVKD. The CDR3 protein is CAIRLGSNTGELFF. In DNA, the CDR3 is TGTGCCATCAGGTTAGGCTCAAACACCGGGGAGCTGTTTTTT.

This clonotype was found a few times. The chain couples TRBV7-2 to TRBJ2-4; D perhaps matches TRBD1 (5 bases). V was clipped by 5 bases and J by 2 bases, with 13 bases between them. In germline, CDR1 is SGHTA, CDR2 FQGNSA. The CDR3 has 15 amino acids. This chain's CDR3 is CASSAAGMSKNIQYF. CDR3 DNA sequence: TGTGCCAGCAGCGCAGCAGGGATGTCCAAAAACATTCAGTACTTC.

V is TRBV6-2 or TRBV6-3 and J is TRBJ2-7; the D gene could be TRBD1 or TRBD2 (5 bases each). CDR1 and CDR2 (germline): MNHEY, SVGEGT. The CDR3 spans 15 residues. Trimming cost V 2 bases and J 2 bases, with 13 bases left between them. The CDR3 reads CASSYGRDVTYEQYF. CDR3 DNA sequence: TGTGCCAGCAGTTACGGAAGGGACGTAACCTACGAGCAGTACTTC.

This clonotype was seen only a few times. The rearrangement links TRBV11-2 to TRBJ2-3; 14 positions agree with TRBD2. CDR3 size: 18 residues. The V gene's germline CDR1 is SGHAT and CDR2 FQNNGV. Trimming at V came to 7 bases and at J to 1 base, leaving 10 bases not matched to a gene. CDR3 sequence: CASTKTSGGVLGTDTQYF. The CDR3 bases are TGTGCCAGCACCAAGACTAGCGGGGGGGTATTAGGCACAGATACGCAGTATTTT.

This chain links TRBV24-1 with TRBJ2-2; either TRBD1 or TRBD2 may supply D (5 bases each). Deletions cut 5 bases from V and 2 bases from J, with 14 bases between. CDR1 is KGHDR, CDR2 SFDVKD, per germline. CDR3 length: 16 residues. The CDR3 sequence: CATSAWGGSNTGELFF. The CDR3 DNA sequence: TGTGCCACCAGTGCCTGGGGCGGGTCTAACACCGGGGAGCTGTTTTTT.

The table lists this clonotype with a few counts. This chain uses TRBV29-1 with TRBJ1-5, with 7 bases identical to TRBD1. J lost 5 bases, V lost 6 bases, and 10 bases had no gene match. The CDR3 runs to 14 residues. Germline CDR1 and CDR2: SQVTM and ANQGSEA. The CDR3: CSVRDSGSDQPQHF. CDR3 in DNA: TGCAGCGTCAGGGACAGTGGGAGCGATCAGCCCCAGCATTTT.

Only a few counts were recorded for this clonotype. The chain couples TRBV25-1 to TRBJ2-7; weak D call: TRBD2 (6 bases). The V and J ends lost 8 bases and 0 bases respectively, with 8 bases between them. The CDR3 runs 12 residues. The germline CDR1 and CDR2 sequences are MGHDK and SYGVNS. CDR3 bases: TGTGCCAGCGCGGGGAGCTCCTACGAGCAGTACTTC. It translates to CASAGSSYEQYF.

The chain uses TRBV5-1 and TRBJ2-1; D gene uncertain. V lost 6 bases and J 6 bases, leaving 16 bases between the germline ends. Germline loops: CDR1 SGHRS, CDR2 YFSETQ. The CDR3 extends over 14 amino acids. This CDR3 is CASTSPLGSNEQFF. CDR3 nucleotides: TGCGCCAGCACCAGCCCTTTGGGGTCCAATGAGCAGTTCTTC.

This clonotype came up a few times. The rearrangement uses TRBV6-1 and TRBJ1-4; D gene uncertain. V was shortened by 5 bases and J by 7 bases, with 17 bases between the two germline ends. The CDR3 contains 15 residues. CDR1 is MNHNS, CDR2 SASEGT, per germline. The CDR3, as DNA: TGTGCCAGCAGTCGGGGTCCAGCCGCGGGTGAAAAACTGTTTTTT. Translating gives CASSRGPAAGEKLFF.

V usage is TRBV29-1 and J usage is TRBJ1-1; maybe TRBD1 (5 bases). This CDR3 is 13 amino acids long. V lost 3 bases, J lost 5 bases, and 13 bases lay in between. Per the germline V gene, CDR1 is SQVTM and CDR2 is ANQGSEA. The CDR3 bases are TGCAGCGTTGATCCGGGGGGAGGAACTGAAGCTTTCTTT. This gives the protein CSVDPGGGTEAFF.

This clonotype was detected many times. The rearrangement joins TRBV20-1 to TRBJ2-1; TRBD1 agrees at 7 bases. The CDR3 loop spans 12 amino acids. Germline V gene data show CDR1 as DFQATT and CDR2 as SNEGSKA (reference sequence). Germline trimming cut 3 bases from V and 7 bases from J; bases unmatched to any gene: 3. CDR3 loop: CSARSGGNEQFF. CDR3 nucleotide sequence: TGCAGTGCTAGGTCAGGGGGAAATGAGCAGTTCTTC.

The V gene is TRBV7-9, the J gene TRBJ1-2; D gene unclear. V was shortened by 5 bases and J by 7 bases, with 23 bases between the two germline ends. The CDR3 is made up of 16 amino acids. Germline V gene data show CDR1 as SEHNR and CDR2 as FQNEAQ (reference sequence). The CDR3 spells CASSPSVAGPLGGYTF. CDR3 bases: TGTGCCAGCAGCCCCTCGGTGGCAGGACCCTTAGGTGGCTACACCTTC. Drawing the rest from reference TRBV7-9 and TRBJ1-2, the complete variable domain is DTGVSQNPRHKITKRGQNVTFRCDPISEHNRLYWYRQTLGQGPEFLTYFQNEAQLEKSRLLSDRFSAERPKGSFSTLEIQRTEQGDSAMYLCASSPSVAGPLGGYTFGSGTRLTVV.

This clonotype was detected only a few times. The genes are TRBV29-1 and TRBJ2-3; D is ambiguous. V was clipped by 1 base and J by 2 bases, with 10 bases between them. Germline V lookup: CDR1 SQVTM, CDR2 ANQGSEA. The CDR3 sequence is 14 residues long. As DNA, the CDR3 is TGCAGCGTTGAAGCTGAAGGTCTCACAGATACGCAGTATTTT. This codes for CSVEAEGLTDTQYF.

The chain carries TRBV7-9 and TRBJ2-5; 7 positions agree with TRBD1. The CDR3 is 15 amino acids. Germline-derived CDR1 and CDR2 are SEHNR and FQNEAQ (reference sequence). The V gene end was trimmed by 1 base and the J gene end by 3 bases; junction bases not matched to a gene: 5. For the CDR3, the DNA is TGTGCCAGCAGCTTAGTTTTAGGGACAGAAGAGACCCAGTACTTC. This sequence encodes CASSLVLGTEETQYF.